The TCR beta chain described here comes from a study of cytomegalovirus exposure and HLA in healthy donors. Study findings and constraints: Listed as cytomegalovirus-associated were over 150 TCR beta chains. Most observed TCR sequences were rare, whereas some public TCRs were detected in many donors.

Trimming took 3 bases from V and 7 from J; bases not matched to a gene: 10. CDR1 and CDR2 (germline): SGHRS, YFSETQ. This CDR3 region has 16 residues. PCR used 60 Vbeta primers and 13 Jbeta primers. Clones were read by immunoSEQ multiplex PCR, and TCRdb kept only the in-frame ones, dropping some. The sample shows around 200,000 clones, over 70% of them seen only once. This clone was observed a single time. Its antigen is as yet unknown. This chain connects TRBV5-1 to TRBJ1-1; 12 bases are a match to TRBD1. Sequencing was carried out using PBMCs. The TCR comes from a woman in her fifties or sixties in good health and CMV-seropositive. The CDR3 bases are TGCGCCAGCAGCTCGGGACAGGGGGCTGGATCAGGTGAAGCTTTCTTT. Encoded protein: CASSSGQGAGSGEAFF.